These 29 T cell receptor beta chains share one sample of origin, sequenced in a study of PD-L1 blockade in urothelial cancer. Time point given: pretreatment peripheral blood. Here immunoSEQ multiplex PCR was the method, and the copy in TCRdb shows in-frame clones only, minus some. This sample yields roughly 52,000 clones, of which 79% are seen a single time; about 9.4% belongs to the top ten. The source was PBMCs, collected around atezolizumab (anti-PD-L1) treatment. The receptors originated from a man in his 70s with urothelial cancer.

This rearrangement joins TRBV18 to TRBJ1-1, with 10 bases fitting TRBD1. This CDR3 has 13 amino acids. Germline V CDR1 and CDR2: KGHSH, LQKENI. The V segment lost 5 bases and the J segment 3 bases; nucleotides outside the gene matches: 0. The CDR3 reads CASSGQGDTEAFF. As DNA, the CDR3 is TGTGCCAGCTCAGGACAGGGGGACACTGAAGCTTTCTTT.

A few counts support this clone. The genes are TRBV18 and TRBJ2-5, with TRBD2 matching over 7 bases. V lost 6 bases to trimming and J lost 2 bases; unmatched junction nucleotides: 3. Germline V lookup: CDR1 KGHSH, CDR2 LQKENI. CDR3 length: 13 residues. CDR3 coding DNA: TGTGCCAGCTCCCGAGCGGGGCAAGAGACCCAGTACTTC. The encoded protein is CASSRAGQETQYF. Combining the CDR3 with reference TRBV18 and TRBJ2-5 gives the whole variable domain NAGVMQNPRHLVRRRGQEARLRCSPMKGHSHVYWYRQLPEEGLKFMVYLQKENIIDESGMPKERFSAEFPKEGPSILRIQQVVRGDSAAYFCASSRAGQETQYFGPGTRLLVL.

CDR3 loop: CASTRQGASGAFF. The CDR3 nucleotides are TGTGCCAGCACTCGACAGGGCGCTTCCGGAGCTTTCTTT. This chain connects TRBV2 to TRBJ1-1; 7 positions agree with TRBD1. The CDR3 contains 13 residues. V shed 7 bases, J shed 10 bases, and the junction held 12 bases outside the gene matches. Germline V gene data show CDR1 as SNHLY and CDR2 as FYNNEI.

This chain uses TRBV5-1 with TRBJ2-3; 8 positions match TRBD1. Germline V gives CDR1 SGHRS, CDR2 YFSETQ. The CDR3 consists of 15 residues. V lost 1 base to trimming and J lost 3 bases; unmatched junction nucleotides: 4. CDR3 in amino acids: CASSLYRGLTDTQYF. The CDR3 region has the DNA TGCGCCAGCAGCTTGTACAGGGGGTTGACAGATACGCAGTATTTT.

This clone was counted between two and nine times. This rearrangement joins TRBV4-1 to TRBJ2-4, with D possibly matching TRBD1 (6 bases). V gave up 2 bases and J gave up 5 bases, with 13 bases separating them. The CDR3 contains 15 residues. CDR1 MGHRA and CDR2 YSYEKL come from the germline V gene. Here the CDR3 reads CASSQTGTRQNIQYF. The CDR3 DNA reads as TGCGCCAGCAGCCAAACCGGGACAAGACAAAACATTCAGTACTTC.

This chain joins TRBV19 and TRBJ2-2; D gene unclear. V was clipped by 2 bases and J by 1 base, with 8 bases between them. CDR1 is LNHDA, CDR2 SQIVND, per germline (reference sequence). CDR3 length: 15 residues. The CDR3 is CASSIIARNTGELFF. The CDR3 DNA is TGTGCCAGTAGTATAATAGCCAGGAACACCGGGGAGCTGTTTTTT.

This chain links TRBV5-1 with TRBJ2-3, with D possibly being TRBD2 (6 bases). Germline loops: CDR1 SGHRS, CDR2 YFSETQ. The CDR3 sequence is 12 residues long. V was shortened by 2 bases and J by 8 bases, with 9 bases between the two germline ends. DNA of the CDR3: TGCGCCAGCAGCTTAAAGGGAGGTACGCAGTATTTT. Its protein is CASSLKGGTQYF.

The genes are TRBV4-1 and TRBJ2-7; TRBD1 matches 8 bases. Looked up from germline, CDR1 is MGHRA and CDR2 is YSYEKL. After removal of 4 bases from V and 4 bases from J, the junction contained 3 bases not matched to a gene. The CDR3 spans 13 residues. CDR3 bases: TGCGCCAGCAGCCGCCGACAGGGGTACGAGCAGTACTTC. It translates to CASSRRQGYEQYF.

This chain joins TRBV6-5 and TRBJ1-2; 7 nucleotides agree with TRBD1. The CDR3 runs 13 residues. Trimming took 4 bases from V and 12 from J; bases not matched to a gene: 11. The V gene's germline CDR1 is MNHEY and CDR2 SVGAGI. CDR3 loop: CASSSGTARINTF. CDR3 in DNA: TGTGCCAGCAGTTCCGGGACAGCCCGTATTAACACCTTC.

This sequence joins TRBV30 and TRBJ2-2; D may be TRBD1 (5 bases). Germline V CDR1 and CDR2: GTSNPN, SVGIG (reference sequence). V was trimmed by 1 base and J by 3 bases, leaving 12 bases between them. The CDR3 runs to 15 residues. The DNA for the CDR3 is TGTGCCTGGAGTGGTGACAGATGGGACACCGGGGAGCTGTTTTTT. It is translated as CAWSGDRWDTGELFF.

The rearrangement joins TRBV9 to TRBJ2-2; D remains unclear. Germline lookup yields CDR1 SGDLS and CDR2 YYNGEE. The CDR3 runs to 14 residues. V shed 2 bases and J shed 2 bases, with 7 bases lying between them. The CDR3 sequence is CASSVAPNTGELFF. The CDR3 bases are TGTGCCAGCAGCGTCGCGCCCAACACCGGGGAGCTGTTTTTT.

V and J are TRBV5-1 and TRBJ2-7; 8 bases fit TRBD1. Germline V gene sequence: CDR1 SGHRS, CDR2 YFSETQ. The CDR3 contains 15 residues. The J segment lost 5 bases and the V segment lost 4 bases, leaving 11 bases of the junction unmatched. Written as DNA, the CDR3 is TGCGCCAGCAGCCCAGGGGCGGGACAGGCCAACGAGCAGTACTTC. Translating it yields CASSPGAGQANEQYF.

The chain links TRBV28 to TRBJ2-1; D possibly corresponds to TRBD2 (6 bases). Trimming shortened V by 2 bases and J by 6 bases, and 14 bases separated the two germline ends. This CDR3 has 15 residues. Germline V gene data show CDR1 as MDHEN and CDR2 as SYDVKM. CDR3 in amino acids: CASSLREEFLNEQFF. The CDR3 bases are TGTGCCAGCAGTTTAAGGGAGGAATTCCTCAATGAGCAGTTCTTC.

In its sample, this clone was seen once. The rearrangement links TRBV5-1 to TRBJ1-2; D possibly corresponds to TRBD1 (6 bases). The germline V gene has CDR1 SGHRS and CDR2 YFSETQ. V was cut by 4 bases and J by 6 bases, with 16 bases left in between. The CDR3 extends over 14 amino acids. CDR3 nucleotide sequence: TGCGCCAGCAGCGCGGACAGAGATTCAGATGGCTACACCTTC. Amino acids: CASSADRDSDGYTF. Full variable domain (outside the CDR3, taken from reference TRBV5-1 and TRBJ1-2): KAGVTQTPRYLIKTRGQQVTLSCSPISGHRSVSWYQQTPGQGLQFLFEYFSETQRNKGNFPGRFSGRQFSNSRSEMNVSTLELGDSALYLCASSADRDSDGYTFGSGTRLTVV.

This chain connects TRBV16 to TRBJ2-4; D is unclear. This CDR3 has 15 residues. V shed 0 bases and J shed 0 bases, with 6 bases lying between them. Germline CDR1 KGHSY, CDR2 FQNENV. This CDR3 is CASSQSSVAKNIQYF. Here the CDR3 DNA reads TGTGCCAGCAGCCAATCGAGTGTAGCCAAAAACATTCAGTACTTC.

The chain links TRBV2 to TRBJ1-5, with D possibly matching TRBD1 (6 bases). Germline CDR1 reads SNHLY; CDR2 reads FYNNEI. CDR3 size: 16 residues. Trimming removed 0 bases at V and 3 bases at J, with 12 bases between. Here the CDR3 reads CASSEALRGANQPQHF. CDR3 coding DNA: TGTGCCAGCAGTGAAGCGCTTCGGGGGGCCAATCAGCCCCAGCATTTT.

This chain links TRBV7-2 with TRBJ1-3, with a weak D call TRBD1 (6 bases). Germline-derived CDR1 and CDR2 are SGHTA and FQGNSA. This CDR3 is 15 amino acids long. Trimming stripped 4 bases from V and 0 bases from J, with 10 bases between. CDR3 DNA sequence: TGTGCCAGCAGCTCATGGACAGCCTCTGGAAACACCATATATTTT. Residues: CASSSWTASGNTIYF.

This rearrangement joins TRBV2 to TRBJ2-1, with 11 bases matching TRBD2. The germline CDR1 and CDR2 sequences are SNHLY and FYNNEI. This CDR3 spans 19 amino acids. With V trimmed by 7 bases and J by 1 base, 15 bases remained unmatched. DNA of the CDR3: TGTGCCAGCATCAGGGGGGGGCTAGCGGGAGGAGAATCCTACAATGAGCAGTTCTTC. It yields the protein CASIRGGLAGGESYNEQFF. The variable domain in full, completed from reference TRBV2 and TRBJ2-1, reads EPEVTQTPSHQVTQMGQEVILRCVPISNHLYFYWYRQILGQKVEFLVSFYNNEISEKSEIFDDQFSVERPDGSNFTLKIRSTKLEDSAMYFCASIRGGLAGGESYNEQFFGPGTRLTVL.

This clone came up once. The V gene is TRBV27, the J gene TRBJ1-1, with a weak D call TRBD1 (6 bases). The CDR3 runs 14 residues. The germline V gene has CDR1 MNHEY and CDR2 SMNVEV (reference sequence). With 8 bases removed from V and 0 bases from J, the gap between germline ends came to 13 bases. The CDR3 here is CASLRQGLNTEAFF. In DNA, the CDR3 is TGTGCCAGCCTGCGTCAGGGGCTGAACACTGAAGCTTTCTTT.

The CDR3 is CASSFRDRGGYTF. CDR3 nucleotides: TGTGCCAGCAGTTTCCGGGACAGGGGTGGCTACACCTTC. This chain uses TRBV28 with TRBJ1-2; 10 bases match TRBD1. CDR1 and CDR2 from the germline V gene are MDHEN and SYDVKM. V shed 3 bases and J 7 bases; nucleotides not matched to a gene: 2. The CDR3 loop spans 13 amino acids.

The rearrangement joins TRBV5-6 to TRBJ1-4, with D unclear. CDR1 is SGHDT, CDR2 YYEEEE, per germline. This CDR3 has 18 residues. The V and J ends lost 0 bases and 2 bases respectively, with 17 bases between them. CDR3 in amino acids: CASSLARIAGGTNEKLFF. CDR3 DNA: TGTGCCAGCAGCTTGGCCCGGATAGCGGGCGGTACTAATGAAAAACTGTTTTTT.

The chain recombines TRBV2 with TRBJ2-7, with D maybe TRBD1 (6 bases). The CDR3 totals 14 residues. Germline V CDR1 and CDR2: SNHLY, FYNNEI. Trimming cost V 3 bases and J 0 bases, with 9 bases left between them. Here the CDR3 DNA reads TGTGCCAGCAGTGAGGGGGCCAGCTCCTACGAGCAGTACTTC. It encodes CASSEGASSYEQYF. Filled out from reference TRBV2 and TRBJ2-7, the complete variable domain reads EPEVTQTPSHQVTQMGQEVILRCVPISNHLYFYWYRQILGQKVEFLVSFYNNEISEKSEIFDDQFSVERPDGSNFTLKIRSTKLEDSAMYFCASSEGASSYEQYFGPGTRLTVT.

The chain uses TRBV6-5 and TRBJ2-3; 8 nucleotides agree with TRBD1. The CDR3 spans 15 residues. Germline V gives CDR1 MNHEY, CDR2 SVGAGI. The V and J ends lost 4 bases and 3 bases, in that order; junction bases with no gene match: 6. CDR3: CASSLTGVATDTQYF. The CDR3 coding sequence is TGTGCCAGCAGTTTGACAGGGGTGGCGACAGATACGCAGTATTTT.

The chain links TRBV7-9 to TRBJ2-3; D remains ambiguous. Germline values: CDR1 SEHNR, CDR2 FQNEAQ (reference sequence). The CDR3 is 14 amino acids. Trimming took 5 bases from V and 4 from J, leaving 13 bases between them. DNA of the CDR3: TGTGCCAGCAGCGTCGGTAGCCCGTCAGATACGCAGTATTTT. Amino acid sequence: CASSVGSPSDTQYF.

The chain combines TRBV6-5 with TRBJ2-7; 9 positions match TRBD1. Germline V gene lookup returns CDR1 MNHEY and CDR2 SVGAGI. The junction had 8 bases not matched to a gene; V was cut back by 5 bases and J by 3 bases. The CDR3 spans 15 residues. The CDR3 DNA sequence: TGTGCCAGCAGTCGATACGGACAGGGGAACTACGAGCAGTACTTC. Its protein is CASSRYGQGNYEQYF.

CDR3 sequence reads: CASSWTVSGNTIYF. The CDR3 bases are TGTGCCAGCAGTTGGACAGTCTCTGGAAACACCATATATTTT. The chain couples TRBV6-6 to TRBJ1-3, with D possibly being TRBD1 (6 bases). With 4 bases removed from V and 0 bases from J, the gap between germline ends came to 7 bases. Germline V CDR1 and CDR2: MNHNY, SVGAGI (reference sequence). This CDR3 is 14 amino acids long.

The chain links TRBV20-1 to TRBJ2-7; D call uncertain. The germline V gene has CDR1 DFQATT and CDR2 SNEGSKA (reference sequence). There are 11 residues in the CDR3. Trimming stripped 2 bases from V and 6 bases from J, with 8 bases between. In DNA form, the CDR3 reads TGCAGTGCTAGACTAATTGGCGAGCAGTACTTC. This gives the protein CSARLIGEQYF.

This sequence joins TRBV2 and TRBJ2-1, with 10 bases lining up with TRBD2. V lost 6 bases to trimming and J lost 4 bases; unmatched junction nucleotides: 6. Germline V gene lookup returns CDR1 SNHLY and CDR2 FYNNEI. CDR3 length: 15 amino acids. For the CDR3, the DNA is TGTGCCAGCAGGCCCTCTAGCGGGAGTTACAATGAGCAGTTCTTC. Protein: CASRPSSGSYNEQFF.

The chain carries TRBV7-8 and TRBJ2-1; possibly TRBD2 for D (6 bases). This CDR3 has 11 amino acids. V was pared by 2 bases and J by 12 bases, with 8 bases between. Germline CDR1 SGHVS, CDR2 FQNEAQ. CDR3 sequence reads: CASSLRDSQFF. CDR3 bases: TGTGCCAGCAGCTTACGGGACTCGCAGTTCTTC.